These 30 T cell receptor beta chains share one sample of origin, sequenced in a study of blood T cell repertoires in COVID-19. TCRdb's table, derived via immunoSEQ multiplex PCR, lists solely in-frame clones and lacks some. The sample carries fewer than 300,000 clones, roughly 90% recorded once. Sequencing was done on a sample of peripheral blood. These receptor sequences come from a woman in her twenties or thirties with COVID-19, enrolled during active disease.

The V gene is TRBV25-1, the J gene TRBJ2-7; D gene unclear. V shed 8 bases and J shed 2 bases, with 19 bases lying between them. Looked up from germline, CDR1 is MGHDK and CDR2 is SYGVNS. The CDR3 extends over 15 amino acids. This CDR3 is CASAPQDETPYEQYF. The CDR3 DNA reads TGTGCCAGCGCCCCACAAGATGAAACCCCCTACGAGCAGTACTTC.

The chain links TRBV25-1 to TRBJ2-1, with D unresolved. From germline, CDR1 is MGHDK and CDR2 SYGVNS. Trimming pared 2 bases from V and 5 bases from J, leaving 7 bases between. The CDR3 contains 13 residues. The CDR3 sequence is CASSEQLNNEQFF. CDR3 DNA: TGTGCCAGCAGTGAACAGTTAAACAATGAGCAGTTCTTC.

This CDR3 reads CAWSVFRAGSNQPQHF. The DNA of the CDR3 is TGTGCCTGGAGTGTTTTTAGGGCGGGTAGCAATCAGCCCCAGCATTTT. V and J are TRBV30 and TRBJ1-5, with D uncertain. The V and J ends lost 0 bases and 0 bases respectively, with 12 bases between them. This CDR3 region has 16 residues. Germline CDR1 and CDR2: GTSNPN and SVGIG (reference sequence).

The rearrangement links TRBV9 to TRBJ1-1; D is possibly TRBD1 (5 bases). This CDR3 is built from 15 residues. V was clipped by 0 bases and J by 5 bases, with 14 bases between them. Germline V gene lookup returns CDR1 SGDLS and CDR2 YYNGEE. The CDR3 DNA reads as TGTGCCAGCAGCGTAGGGCAAAAAACAGGAACTGAAGCTTTCTTT. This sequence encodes CASSVGQKTGTEAFF.

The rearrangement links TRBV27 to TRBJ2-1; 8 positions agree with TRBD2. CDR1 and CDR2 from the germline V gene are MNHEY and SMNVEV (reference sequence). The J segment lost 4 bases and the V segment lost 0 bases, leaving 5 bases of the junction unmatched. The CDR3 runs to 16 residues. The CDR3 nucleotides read TGTGCCAGCAGTTTATCGATACTAGCGGCTTACAATGAGCAGTTCTTC. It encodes CASSLSILAAYNEQFF.

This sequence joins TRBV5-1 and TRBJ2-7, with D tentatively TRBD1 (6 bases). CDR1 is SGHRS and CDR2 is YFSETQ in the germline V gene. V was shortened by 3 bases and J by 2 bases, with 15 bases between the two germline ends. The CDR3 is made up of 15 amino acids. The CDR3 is CASSSGTYPTYEQYF. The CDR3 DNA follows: TGCGCCAGCAGCTCGGGGACATATCCCACCTACGAGCAGTACTTC.

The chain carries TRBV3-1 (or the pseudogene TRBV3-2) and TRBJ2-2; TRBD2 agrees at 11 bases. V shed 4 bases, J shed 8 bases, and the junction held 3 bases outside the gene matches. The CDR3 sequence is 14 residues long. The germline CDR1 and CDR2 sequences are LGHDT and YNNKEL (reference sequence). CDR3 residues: CASSPRLAGGELFF. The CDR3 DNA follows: TGTGCCAGCAGCCCAAGACTAGCGGGAGGGGAGCTGTTTTTT.

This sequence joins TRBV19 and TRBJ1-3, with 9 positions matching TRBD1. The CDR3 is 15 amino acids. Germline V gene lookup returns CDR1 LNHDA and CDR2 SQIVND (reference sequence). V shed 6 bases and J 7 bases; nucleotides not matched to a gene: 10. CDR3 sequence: CASSPSNGQGNTIYF. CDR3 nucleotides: TGTGCCAGTAGCCCCTCTAACGGACAGGGGAACACCATATATTTT.

CDR3 amino acids: CATKATGNTGELFF. CDR3 sequence (DNA): TGCGCCACAAAAGCGACAGGGAACACCGGGGAGCTGTTTTTT. V and J are TRBV5-1 and TRBJ2-2; a possible D gene is TRBD1 (6 bases). The CDR3 is made up of 14 amino acids. Germline CDR1 SGHRS, CDR2 YFSETQ. V was clipped by 9 bases and J by 1 base, with 13 bases between them.

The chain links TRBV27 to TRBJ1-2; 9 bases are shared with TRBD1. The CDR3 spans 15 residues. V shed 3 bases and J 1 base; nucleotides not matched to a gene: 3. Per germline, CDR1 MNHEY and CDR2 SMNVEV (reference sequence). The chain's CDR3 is CASSLGQGLNYGYTF. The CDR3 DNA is TGTGCCAGCAGTTTGGGACAGGGACTTAACTATGGCTACACCTTC.

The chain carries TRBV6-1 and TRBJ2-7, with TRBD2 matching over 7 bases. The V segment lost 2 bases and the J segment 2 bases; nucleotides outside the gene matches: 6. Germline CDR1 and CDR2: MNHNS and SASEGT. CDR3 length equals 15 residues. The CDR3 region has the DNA TGTGCCAGCAGTGAATTGGCGGGAGTAGCCTACGAGCAGTACTTC. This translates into CASSELAGVAYEQYF.

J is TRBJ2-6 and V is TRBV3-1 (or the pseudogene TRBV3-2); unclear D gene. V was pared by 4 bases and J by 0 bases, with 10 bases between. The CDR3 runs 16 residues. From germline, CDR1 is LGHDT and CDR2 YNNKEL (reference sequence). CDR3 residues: CASSLRDSSGANVLTF. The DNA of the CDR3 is TGTGCCAGCAGCCTTCGAGACTCCTCTGGGGCCAACGTCCTGACTTTC.

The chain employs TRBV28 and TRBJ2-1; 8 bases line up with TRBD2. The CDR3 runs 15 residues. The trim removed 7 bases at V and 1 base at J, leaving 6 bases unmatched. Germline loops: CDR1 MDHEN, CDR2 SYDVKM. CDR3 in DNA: TGTGCCAGCAACATAGCGGGACGGTCCTACAATGAGCAGTTCTTC. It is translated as CASNIAGRSYNEQFF.

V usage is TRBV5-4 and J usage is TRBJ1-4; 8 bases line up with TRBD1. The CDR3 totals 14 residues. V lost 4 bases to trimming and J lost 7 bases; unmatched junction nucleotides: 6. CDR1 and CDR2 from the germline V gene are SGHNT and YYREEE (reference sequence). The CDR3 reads CASSRDRTSEKLFF. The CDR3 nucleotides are TGTGCCAGCAGCAGGGACAGGACCTCTGAAAAACTGTTTTTT. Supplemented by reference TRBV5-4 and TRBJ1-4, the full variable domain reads ETGVTQSPTHLIKTRGQQVTLRCSSQSGHNTVSWYQQALGQGPQFIFQYYREEENGRGNFPPRFSGLQFPNYSSELNVNALELDDSALYLCASSRDRTSEKLFFGSGTQLSVL.

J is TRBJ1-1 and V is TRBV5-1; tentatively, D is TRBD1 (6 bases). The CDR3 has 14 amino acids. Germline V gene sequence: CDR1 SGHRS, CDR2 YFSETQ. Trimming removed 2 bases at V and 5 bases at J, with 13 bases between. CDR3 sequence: CASSFAGGRTEAFF. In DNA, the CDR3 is TGCGCCAGCAGCTTCGCGGGGGGCCGGACTGAAGCTTTCTTT.

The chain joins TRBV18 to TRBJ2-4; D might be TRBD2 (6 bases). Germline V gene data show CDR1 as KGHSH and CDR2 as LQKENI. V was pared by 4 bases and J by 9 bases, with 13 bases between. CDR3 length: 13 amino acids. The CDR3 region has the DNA TGTGCCAGCTCACGCGAGACTAGTGCCATTCAGTACTTC. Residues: CASSRETSAIQYF.

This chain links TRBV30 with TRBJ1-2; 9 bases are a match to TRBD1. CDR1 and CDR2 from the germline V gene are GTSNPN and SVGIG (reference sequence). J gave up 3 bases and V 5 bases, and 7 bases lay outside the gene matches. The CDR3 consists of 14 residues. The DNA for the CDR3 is TGTGCCTGGGGACAGGGGATCGTTGACTATGGCTACACCTTC. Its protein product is CAWGQGIVDYGYTF. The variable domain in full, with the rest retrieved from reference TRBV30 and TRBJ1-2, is SQTIHQWPATLVQPVGSPLSLECTVEGTSNPNLYWYRQAAGRGLQLLFYSVGIGQISSEVPQNLSASRPQDRQFILSSKKLLLSDSGFYLCAWGQGIVDYGYTFGSGTRLTVV.

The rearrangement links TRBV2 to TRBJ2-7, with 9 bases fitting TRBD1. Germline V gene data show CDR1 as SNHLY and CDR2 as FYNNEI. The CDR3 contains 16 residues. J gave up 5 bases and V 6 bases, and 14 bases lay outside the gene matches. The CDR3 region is CASSPLPRDREDEQYF. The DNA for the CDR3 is TGTGCCAGCAGCCCACTCCCCCGGGACAGGGAAGACGAGCAGTACTTC.

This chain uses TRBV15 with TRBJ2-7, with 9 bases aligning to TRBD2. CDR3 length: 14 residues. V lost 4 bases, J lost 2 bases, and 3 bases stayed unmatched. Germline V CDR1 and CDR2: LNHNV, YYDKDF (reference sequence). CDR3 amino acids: CATSMASGTYEQYF. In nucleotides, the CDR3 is TGTGCCACCAGCATGGCTAGCGGGACCTACGAGCAGTACTTC. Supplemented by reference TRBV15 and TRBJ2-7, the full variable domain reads DAMVIQNPRYQVTQFGKPVTLSCSQTLNHNVMYWYQQKSSQAPKLLFHYYDKDFNNEADTPDNFQSRRPNTSFCFLDIRSPGLGDTAMYLCATSMASGTYEQYFGPGTRLTVT.

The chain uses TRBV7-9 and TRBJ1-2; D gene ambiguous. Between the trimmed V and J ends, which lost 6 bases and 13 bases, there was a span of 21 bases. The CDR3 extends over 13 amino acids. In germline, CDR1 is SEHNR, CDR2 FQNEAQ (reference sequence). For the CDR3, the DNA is TGTGCCAGCAGTCCTCAGAACCCAGGTCTCCTCACCTTC. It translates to CASSPQNPGLLTF.

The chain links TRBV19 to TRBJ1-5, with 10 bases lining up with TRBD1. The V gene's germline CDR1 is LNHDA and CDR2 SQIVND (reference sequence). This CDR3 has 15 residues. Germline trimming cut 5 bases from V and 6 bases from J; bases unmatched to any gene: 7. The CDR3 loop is CASSPRTGGIQPQHF. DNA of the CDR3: TGTGCCAGTAGTCCCCGGACAGGGGGTATTCAGCCCCAGCATTTT.

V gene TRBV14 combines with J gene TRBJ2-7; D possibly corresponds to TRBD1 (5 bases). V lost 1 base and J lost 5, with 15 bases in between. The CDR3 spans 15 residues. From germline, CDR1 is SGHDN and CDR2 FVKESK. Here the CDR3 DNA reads TGTGCCAGCAGCCAAGCAAGGGGCCTTCGGAACGAGCAGTACTTC. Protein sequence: CASSQARGLRNEQYF.

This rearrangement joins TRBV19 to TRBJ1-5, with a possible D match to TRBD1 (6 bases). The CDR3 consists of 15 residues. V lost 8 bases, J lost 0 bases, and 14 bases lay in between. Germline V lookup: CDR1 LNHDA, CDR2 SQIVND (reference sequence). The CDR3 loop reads CASAGTRGSNQPQHF. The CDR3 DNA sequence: TGTGCCAGTGCCGGGACACGAGGTAGCAATCAGCCCCAGCATTTT.

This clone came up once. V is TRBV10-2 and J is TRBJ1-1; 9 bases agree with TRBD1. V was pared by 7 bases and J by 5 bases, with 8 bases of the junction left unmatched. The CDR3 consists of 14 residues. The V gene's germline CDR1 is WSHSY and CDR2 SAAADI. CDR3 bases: TGCGCCAGCATCCCGGGACAGGGATGGACTGAAGCTTTCTTT. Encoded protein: CASIPGQGWTEAFF.

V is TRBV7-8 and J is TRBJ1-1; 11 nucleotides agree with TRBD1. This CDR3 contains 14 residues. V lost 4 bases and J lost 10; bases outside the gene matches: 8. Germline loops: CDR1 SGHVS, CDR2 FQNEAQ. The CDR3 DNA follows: TGTGCCAGCAGCTCAGGACAGGGGGCGTCTGTAGCTTTCTTT. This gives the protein CASSSGQGASVAFF.

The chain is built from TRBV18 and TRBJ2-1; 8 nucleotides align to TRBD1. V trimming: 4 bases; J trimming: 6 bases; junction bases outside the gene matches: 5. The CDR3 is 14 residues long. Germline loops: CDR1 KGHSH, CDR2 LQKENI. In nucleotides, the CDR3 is TGTGCCAGCTCACTAGGACAGGGTAGCAATGAGCAGTTCTTC. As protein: CASSLGQGSNEQFF.

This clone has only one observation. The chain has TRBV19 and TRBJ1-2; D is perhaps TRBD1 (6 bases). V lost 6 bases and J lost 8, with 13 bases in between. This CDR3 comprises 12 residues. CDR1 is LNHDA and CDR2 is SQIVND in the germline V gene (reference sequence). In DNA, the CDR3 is TGTGCCAGTAGAGTCACAGGGAACGGCTACACCTTC. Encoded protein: CASRVTGNGYTF.

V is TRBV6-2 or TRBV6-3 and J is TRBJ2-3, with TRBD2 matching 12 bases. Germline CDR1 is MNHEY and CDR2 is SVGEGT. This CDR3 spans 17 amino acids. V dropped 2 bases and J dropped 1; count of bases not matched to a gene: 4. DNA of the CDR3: TGTGCCAGCAGTTACGGAGGACTAGCGGGACGCACAGATACGCAGTATTTT. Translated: CASSYGGLAGRTDTQYF.

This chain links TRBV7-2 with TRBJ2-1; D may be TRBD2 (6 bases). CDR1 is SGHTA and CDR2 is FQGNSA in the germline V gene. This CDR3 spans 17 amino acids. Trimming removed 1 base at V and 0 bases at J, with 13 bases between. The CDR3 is CASSLVGGASSYNEQFF. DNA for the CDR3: TGTGCCAGCAGCTTAGTAGGCGGGGCCAGCTCCTACAATGAGCAGTTCTTC.

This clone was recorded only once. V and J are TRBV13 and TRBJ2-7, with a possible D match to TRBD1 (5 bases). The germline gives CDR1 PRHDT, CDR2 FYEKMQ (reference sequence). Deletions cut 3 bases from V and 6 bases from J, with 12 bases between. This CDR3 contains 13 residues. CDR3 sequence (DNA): TGTGCCAGCAGCTTCTATCAGGGATCCGAGCAGTACTTC. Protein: CASSFYQGSEQYF. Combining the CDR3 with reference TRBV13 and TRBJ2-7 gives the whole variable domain AAGVIQSPRHLIKEKRETATLKCYPIPRHDTVYWYQQGPGQDPQFLISFYEKMQSDKGSIPDRFSAQQFSDYHSELNMSSLELGDSALYFCASSFYQGSEQYFGPGTRLTVT.